The 18 T cell receptor beta chains below come from one sample, sequenced in a study of T-cell memory formation after mild COVID-19. In TCRdb, the 5' RACE reads were re-called with MiXCR into one record per CDR3 protein. The data contain fewer than 650,000 distinct CDR3 sequences, about a fifth of them seen just once; the ten biggest clones take up around 7.7%. Material for sequencing was PBMCs or a T cell subset sorted from them (not recorded which). Receptors were obtained from an adult woman who had mild COVID-19 (a few samples of this study predate the infection). Cell type and time point are not known.

In DNA form, the CDR3 reads TGTGCCAGCAGCTTAAGGCGGCTAGCGGGGACTGCGAGGGAGACCCAGTACTTC. Translating it yields CASSLRRLAGTARETQYF. This rearrangement joins TRBV7-2 to TRBJ2-5, with 9 bases fitting TRBD2. With 2 bases clipped from V and 5 bases from J, the junction kept 15 bases outside the gene matches. The CDR3 is made up of 18 amino acids. Germline loops: CDR1 SGHTA, CDR2 FQGNSA.

The chain has TRBV9 and TRBJ1-6; weak D call: TRBD1 (5 bases). The CDR3 is 14 amino acids. V was shortened by 0 bases and J by 7 bases, with 8 bases between the two germline ends. Germline V gives CDR1 SGDLS, CDR2 YYNGEE. The CDR3 nucleotides read TGTGCCAGCAGCGTAGCGGGGGAAAATTCACCCCTCCACTTT. Protein product: CASSVAGENSPLHF. The whole variable domain, remainder taken from reference TRBV9 and TRBJ1-6, is DSGVTQTPKHLITATGQRVTLRCSPRSGDLSVYWYQQSLDQGLQFLIQYYNGEERAKGNILERFSAQQFPDLHSELNLSSLELGDSALYFCASSVAGENSPLHFGNGTRLTVT.

This clonotype occurred many times. The rearrangement links TRBV11-3 to TRBJ2-7; perhaps TRBD2 as D (6 bases). V lost 4 bases and J 5 bases, leaving 9 bases between the germline ends. Germline V gene lookup returns CDR1 SGHNT and CDR2 YENEEA. This CDR3 contains 12 residues. The CDR3 spells CASSSPGDEQYF. The CDR3 region has the DNA TGTGCCAGCAGCTCCCCGGGGGACGAGCAGTACTTC.

The chain carries TRBV2 and TRBJ2-6; tentative D call: TRBD2 (6 bases). V was trimmed by 3 bases and J by 1 base, leaving 13 bases between them. The V gene's germline CDR1 is SNHLY and CDR2 FYNNEI. The CDR3 covers 17 residues. CDR3 sequence: CASSDLQSGSGANVLTF. In DNA form, the CDR3 reads TGTGCCAGCAGTGACCTCCAAAGCGGGTCTGGGGCCAACGTCCTGACTTTC.

This clonotype was counted only a few times. The genes are TRBV20-1 and TRBJ2-3; a weak D match, TRBD1 (6 bases). The CDR3 runs 14 residues. The germline V and J ends were trimmed by 6 bases and 0 bases, with 13 bases remaining between them. CDR1 and CDR2 from the germline V gene are DFQATT and SNEGSKA (reference sequence). CDR3 protein: CSALAGVSTDTQYF. The CDR3 bases are TGCAGTGCCCTTGCAGGGGTGAGCACAGATACGCAGTATTTT.

Only a few counts were recorded for this clonotype. The J gene is TRBJ2-2, the V gene TRBV6-5, with a possible D match to TRBD2 (6 bases). CDR1 and CDR2 from the germline V gene are MNHEY and SVGAGI. CDR3 length: 14 residues. The V end was cut by 2 bases, the J end by 5 bases, with 9 bases between. Here the CDR3 DNA reads TGTGCCAGCAGTTACGGGAGGAGTACCGGGGAGCTGTTTTTT. It codes for CASSYGRSTGELFF.

The rearrangement links TRBV9 to TRBJ2-3, with 8 nucleotides matching TRBD2. V trimming: 3 bases; J trimming: 3 bases; junction bases outside the gene matches: 6. Germline V lookup: CDR1 SGDLS, CDR2 YYNGEE. The CDR3 spans 15 residues. The CDR3 here is CASSATSGLTDTQYF. The CDR3 DNA follows: TGTGCCAGCAGCGCCACTAGCGGATTAACAGATACGCAGTATTTT.

This clonotype was seen more than once but under ten times. The J gene is TRBJ1-2, the V gene TRBV5-5; D might be TRBD1 (5 bases). V was shortened by 3 bases and J by 8 bases, with 14 bases between the two germline ends. This CDR3 region has 13 residues. Germline V gene data show CDR1 as SGHKS and CDR2 as YYEKEE (reference sequence). CDR3 sequence (DNA): TGTGCCAGCAGCTCGGTGGGGCCCGGAGGCTACACCTTC. Translating gives CASSSVGPGGYTF.

This chain links TRBV7-9 with TRBJ1-2, with D tentatively TRBD1 (6 bases). The CDR3 sequence is 14 residues long. Trimming left V 6 bases short and J 3 bases short, with 14 bases between. Per germline, CDR1 SEHNR and CDR2 FQNEAQ (reference sequence). DNA for the CDR3: TGTGCCAGCAGTCGAGGGGGATCTGACTATGGCTACACCTTC. It specifies CASSRGGSDYGYTF.

The rearrangement links TRBV6-2 or TRBV6-3 to TRBJ2-1; D possibly matches TRBD1 or TRBD2 (5 bases each). The V gene's germline CDR1 is MNHEY and CDR2 SVGEGT. The V and J ends lost 0 bases and 3 bases respectively, with 9 bases between them. The CDR3 extends over 15 amino acids. Here the CDR3 DNA reads TGTGCCAGCAGTTACTCCGAGGGGATCTACAATGAGCAGTTCTTC. This codes for CASSYSEGIYNEQFF.

This clonotype came up many times. The chain recombines TRBV28 with TRBJ2-7; TRBD2 agrees at 7 bases. This CDR3 contains 14 residues. Looked up from germline, CDR1 is MDHEN and CDR2 is SYDVKM. V dropped 5 bases and J dropped 6; count of bases not matched to a gene: 10. CDR3 coding DNA: TGTGCCAGCAGTCTCAGCGGGATAAAGGCCGAGCAGTACTTC. Translating gives CASSLSGIKAEQYF.

This clonotype turned up a few times. CDR3 nucleotides: TGTGCCAGCAGCCTATCGGGACAGGGAGCGGTTGAAGCTTTCTTT. Translation: CASSLSGQGAVEAFF. V gene TRBV7-9 combines with J gene TRBJ1-1, with TRBD1 identical over 9 bases. CDR1 SEHNR and CDR2 FQNEAQ come from the germline V gene (reference sequence). This CDR3 spans 15 amino acids. The J segment lost 7 bases and the V segment lost 5 bases, leaving 11 bases of the junction unmatched. Based on the CDR3 plus reference TRBV7-9 and TRBJ1-1, the full variable domain is DTGVSQNPRHKITKRGQNVTFRCDPISEHNRLYWYRQTLGQGPEFLTYFQNEAQLEKSRLLSDRFSAERPKGSFSTLEIQRTEQGDSAMYLCASSLSGQGAVEAFFGQGTRLTVV.

This clonotype has more than one count but fewer than ten. The chain employs TRBV3-1 and TRBJ1-2; D is unclear. Germline V gene sequence: CDR1 LGHDT, CDR2 YNNKEL (reference sequence). The CDR3 covers 13 residues. V lost 0 bases and J 4 bases, leaving 6 bases between the germline ends. For the CDR3, the DNA is TGTGCCAGCAGCCAAGAACAGACCTATGGCTACACCTTC. Its translation is CASSQEQTYGYTF. Together with reference TRBV3-1 and TRBJ1-2, the CDR3 gives the full variable domain: DTAVSQTPKYLVTQMGNDKSIKCEQNLGHDTMYWYKQDSKKFLKIMFSYNNKELIINETVPNRFSPKSPDKAHLNLHINSLELGDSAVYFCASSQEQTYGYTFGSGTRLTVV.

The genes are TRBV10-3 and TRBJ1-5, with 9 bases that match TRBD1. The length of the CDR3 is 15 residues. Germline values: CDR1 ENHRY, CDR2 SYGVKD. Unmatched junction bases numbered 8, after V lost 5 bases and J lost 6 bases. This chain's CDR3 is CAISPDRGGIQPQHF. The CDR3 DNA reads TGTGCCATCAGTCCGGACAGGGGAGGAATTCAGCCCCAGCATTTT.

The sample holds a few counts of this clonotype. J is TRBJ1-5 and V is TRBV4-1; D gene ambiguous. Germline V gene lookup returns CDR1 MGHRA and CDR2 YSYEKL. V gave up 1 base and J gave up 0 bases, with 7 bases separating them. The length of the CDR3 is 15 residues. CDR3 sequence: CASSQAGYSNQPQHF. As DNA, the CDR3 is TGCGCCAGCAGCCAAGCGGGTTATAGCAATCAGCCCCAGCATTTT.

The chain links TRBV4-2 to TRBJ2-3; D not resolved. CDR3 length: 12 residues. In germline, CDR1 is LGHNA, CDR2 YNFKEQ. Trimming cost V 1 base and J 5 bases, with 4 bases left between them. The CDR3 reads CASSQAIDTQYF. CDR3 DNA: TGTGCCAGCAGCCAAGCAATAGATACGCAGTATTTT.

The genes are TRBV29-1 and TRBJ1-6; TRBD1 is a possible D gene (5 bases). The CDR3 runs to 13 residues. V lost 0 bases, J lost 10 bases, and 10 bases lay in between. The germline CDR1 and CDR2 sequences are SQVTM and ANQGSEA. DNA for the CDR3: TGCAGCGTTGAAGACGTCCGGGGCTCACCCCTCCACTTT. It translates to CSVEDVRGSPLHF. Drawing the rest from reference TRBV29-1 and TRBJ1-6, the complete variable domain is SAVISQKPSRDICQRGTSLTIQCQVDSQVTMMFWYRQQPGQSLTLIATANQGSEATYESGFVIDKFPISRPNLTFSTLTVSNMSPEDSSIYLCSVEDVRGSPLHFGNGTRLTVT.

To note about this clonotype: Sequence at one end of the junction differs from germline and may be a read error. V usage is TRBV7-7 and J usage is TRBJ2-5; D is ambiguous. Looked up from germline, CDR1 is SSHAT and CDR2 is FNYEAQ (reference sequence). The CDR3 runs 12 residues. The CDR3 is CASSQSGETQYF. The DNA of the CDR3 is TGTGCTAGCAGCCAATCGGGAGAGACCCAGTACTTC.